A single sample gave rise to the 9 T cell receptor beta chains below, sequenced in a study of cytomegalovirus exposure and HLA in healthy donors. The PCR was carried out with 60 Vbeta primers and 13 Jbeta primers. Assay used: immunoSEQ multiplex PCR; TCRdb lists only in-frame clones, some missing. The sample has roughly 75,000 clones, 70% to 85% seen once. Sequencing was carried out using PBMCs. The receptors derive from a man between 65 and 80 years old in good health and CMV-seropositive.

The chain carries TRBV7-9 and TRBJ2-7; 8 positions agree with TRBD1. Germline loops: CDR1 SEHNR, CDR2 FQNEAQ (reference sequence). The V and J ends lost 6 bases and 1 base, in that order; junction bases with no gene match: 5. The CDR3 consists of 14 residues. CDR3: CASRPTGESYEQYF. The CDR3 coding sequence is TGTGCCAGCAGGCCGACAGGGGAATCCTACGAGCAGTACTTC.

This clone has more than one count but fewer than ten. CDR3 nucleotide sequence: TGTGCCAGCAGCCCCTATACGGGAGGGCCAGGGGAGACCCAGTACTTC. It yields the protein CASSPYTGGPGETQYF. The V and J genes are TRBV7-6 and TRBJ2-5; TRBD2 matches 8 bases. The CDR3 sequence is 16 residues long. Trimming at V came to 5 bases and at J to 5 bases, leaving 13 bases not matched to a gene. CDR1 is SGHVS and CDR2 is FNYEAQ in the germline V gene. Based on the CDR3 plus reference TRBV7-6 and TRBJ2-5, the full variable domain is GAGVSQSPRYKVTKRGQDVALRCDPISGHVSLYWYRQALGQGPEFLTYFNYEAQQDKSGLPNDRFSAERPEGSISTLTIQRTEQRDSAMYRCASSPYTGGPGETQYFGPGTRLLVL.

This sequence joins TRBV7-2 and TRBJ2-5; TRBD2 matches at 10 bases. Germline trimming cut 5 bases from V and 1 base from J; bases unmatched to any gene: 1. This CDR3 has 14 residues. Germline V CDR1 and CDR2: SGHTA, FQGNSA. The CDR3 DNA reads TGTGCCAGCAGCGAGCGGGGGGGCCAAGAGACCCAGTACTTC. This sequence encodes CASSERGGQETQYF.

This chain joins TRBV7-2 and TRBJ1-6; 7 positions match TRBD1. Per germline, CDR1 SGHTA and CDR2 FQGNSA. There are 15 residues in the CDR3. The J segment lost 9 bases and the V segment lost 3 bases, leaving 8 bases of the junction unmatched. CDR3 amino acids: CASSFPRQGGSPLHF. The CDR3 DNA reads as TGTGCCAGCAGCTTCCCAAGACAGGGCGGTTCACCCCTCCACTTT. Drawing the rest from reference TRBV7-2 and TRBJ1-6, the complete variable domain is GAGVSQSPSNKVTEKGKDVELRCDPISGHTALYWYRQSLGQGLEFLIYFQGNSAPDKSGLPSDRFSAERTGGSVSTLTIQRTQQEDSAVYLCASSFPRQGGSPLHFGNGTRLTVT.

The chain uses TRBV6-6 and TRBJ2-7, with 9 bases aligning to TRBD2. Trimming took 6 bases from V and 2 from J; bases not matched to a gene: 8. The length of the CDR3 is 15 residues. The germline V gene encodes CDR1 MNHNY and CDR2 SVGAGI (reference sequence). CDR3 nucleotide sequence: TGTGCCAGCAGCCTCGAAGCGGGAGGCCCCTACGAGCAGTACTTC. This encodes CASSLEAGGPYEQYF.

The gene calls are TRBV7-8 and TRBJ2-3; 7 nucleotides line up with TRBD1. Germline lookup yields CDR1 SGHVS and CDR2 FQNEAQ. This CDR3 contains 16 residues. The V segment lost 1 base and the J segment 4 bases; nucleotides outside the gene matches: 8. The DNA for the CDR3 is TGTGCCAGCAGCTTAGGTGGGACAACAGGGGCAGATACGCAGTATTTT. As protein: CASSLGGTTGADTQYF.

This clone was observed once. The chain employs TRBV5-1 and TRBJ1-1; 7 nucleotides line up with TRBD1. Germline V gene data show CDR1 as SGHRS and CDR2 as YFSETQ. J lost 6 bases, V lost 7 bases, and 15 bases had no gene match. This CDR3 is built from 15 residues. The CDR3 nucleotides read TGCGCCAGCCAGGGGGACGGGGGATCGGTGGCTGAAGCTTTCTTT. It codes for CASQGDGGSVAEAFF.

This sequence joins TRBV11-1 and TRBJ2-7, with TRBD2 as a possible D gene (5 bases). V lost 6 bases, J lost 0 bases, and 15 bases lay in between. The CDR3 loop spans 15 amino acids. The germline gives CDR1 SGHAT, CDR2 FQDESV (reference sequence). CDR3 sequence (DNA): TGTGCCAGCAGGTTCAAATCGGAGGACTCCTACGAGCAGTACTTC. It encodes CASRFKSEDSYEQYF.

The chain couples TRBV11-3 to TRBJ2-1, with 8 bases lining up with TRBD1. Trimming cost V 5 bases and J 1 base; bases outside gene matches: 7. The CDR3 covers 16 residues. Germline-derived CDR1 and CDR2 are SGHNT and YENEEA. CDR3 loop: CASSKTGTGSYNEQFF. The CDR3 nucleotides read TGTGCCAGCAGCAAGACCGGGACAGGATCCTACAATGAGCAGTTCTTC.